This T cell receptor (beta chain) comes out of a study of T cell responses to AZD1222 COVID-19 vaccine. Concerning this clone itself: Its target is not known.

Method: immunoSEQ multiplex PCR; TCRdb's copy keeps in-frame clones and lacks some. The sample lists fewer than 200,000 clones, 70% to 90% occurring once. Whole-study findings and limits: Recipients of two AZD1222 doses showed rising Spike-specific TCR breadth and depth. Donors were largely white British and mainly female; clonal diversity was possibly underestimated.

Germline V lookup: CDR1 MNHEY, CDR2 SVGAGI. CDR3 length: 14 amino acids. V lost 2 bases to trimming and J lost 0 bases, with 7 bases between them. The input for sequencing was peripheral blood, taken 28 days after the second dose of the MenACWY control vaccine. The TCR originated in an adult who received the MenACWY meningococcal vaccine as a control. The chain uses TRBV6-5 and TRBJ1-1, with a tentative D call TRBD1 (5 bases). The CDR3 coding sequence is TGTGCCAGCAGTTACCCAGGGCTGAACACTGAAGCTTTCTTT. Its protein is CASSYPGLNTEAFF.